This T cell receptor beta chain was documented in a study of blood T cell repertoires in COVID-19. Original data processing: How many nucleated cells were present was estimated from reference gene primer amplification. Generated by immunoSEQ multiplex PCR, the TCRdb table keeps only in-frame clones and is missing some. V and J calls and clone size follow that table, whereas D and trimming were derived from the DNA. The data contain 53,000 or so clones, around nine tenths of them singletons. This CDR3 region has 14 residues. V shed 0 bases and J shed 5 bases, with 8 bases lying between them. The germline V gene encodes CDR1 SGHNT and CDR2 YYREEE (reference sequence).

The chain joins TRBV5-4 to TRBJ1-4, with D tentatively TRBD1 (5 bases). The TCR sequence derives from a human donor in a cohort sampled during active COVID-19. The sample taken for sequencing was peripheral blood. The CDR3 sequence: CASSLGQNNEKLFF. The CDR3 DNA reads as TGTGCCAGCAGCTTGGGACAGAACAATGAAAAACTGTTTTTT.